This T cell receptor (beta chain) was captured in a study of human T cells and chemical hapten exposure. Germline V gene lookup returns CDR1 MNHNY and CDR2 SVGAGI (reference sequence). The CDR3 has 19 amino acids. V shed 0 bases and J 0 bases; nucleotides not matched to a gene: 7. TCRdb independently ran MiXCR on the 5' RACE reads; one entry per CDR3 protein. Here the sample spans around 82,000 distinct CDR3 sequences, more than 7.5% being singletons. Extraction yielded total RNA from whole blood (unfractionated). The V and J genes are TRBV6-6 and TRBJ2-3; TRBD2 agrees at 12 bases. The TCR comes from a male donor in good health. The CDR3 loop reads CASSYSILAGGDSTDTQYF. The CDR3 region has the DNA TGTGCCAGCAGTTACTCGATACTAGCGGGGGGTGATAGCACAGATACGCAGTATTTT.